These 10 T cell receptor beta chains share one sample of origin, sequenced in a study of shared clonotypes between healthy human individuals. TCRdb's table, derived via immunoSEQ multiplex PCR, lists solely in-frame clones and lacks some. This sample has over 1.4 million clones, with around 95% found just once. Sequenced material: naive CD4+ T cells sorted from blood. Indicated subset: CD45RA+ positively selected. The receptors originated from a man aged 25-40 years in good health.

This clone was picked up one time. The V call is TRBV29-1, the J call TRBJ2-2; 15 bases line up with TRBD2. This CDR3 is 16 amino acids long. J was trimmed by 5 bases and V by 7 bases; bases with no gene match: 8. Per germline, CDR1 SQVTM and CDR2 ANQGSEA. CDR3 nucleotide sequence: TGCAGCGCCGAAAGGGGACTAGCGGGAGGAACCGGGGAGCTGTTTTTT. Protein: CSAERGLAGGTGELFF.

The CDR3 is CAWSVGGGRETQYF. CDR3 nucleotide sequence: TGTGCCTGGAGTGTGGGAGGGGGCAGGGAGACCCAGTACTTC. J is TRBJ2-5 and V is TRBV30; D is perhaps TRBD1 or TRBD2 (7 bases each). Between the trimmed V and J ends, which lost 0 bases and 5 bases, there was a span of 13 bases. This CDR3 comprises 14 residues. Germline assignment: CDR1 GTSNPN and CDR2 SVGIG (reference sequence).

This clone showed up just once. This CDR3 reads CSALAGAGEGTDTQYF. CDR3 DNA sequence: TGCAGCGCTTTAGCGGGAGCTGGGGAGGGCACAGATACGCAGTATTTT. The V and J genes are TRBV29-1 and TRBJ2-3; 9 bases map to TRBD2. V shed 7 bases, J shed 1 base, and the junction held 12 bases outside the gene matches. Per germline, CDR1 SQVTM and CDR2 ANQGSEA. The CDR3 has 16 residues.

J is TRBJ2-7 and V is TRBV7-2, with 7 positions matching TRBD2. The CDR3 sequence is 16 residues long. Germline V gives CDR1 SGHTA, CDR2 FQGNSA. V lost 4 bases and J lost 0; bases outside the gene matches: 9. The CDR3 coding sequence is TGTGCCAGCAGCTCCCTCAAGCGGGATCCCTCCTACGAGCAGTACTTC. Translation: CASSSLKRDPSYEQYF.

The chain carries TRBV28 and TRBJ2-3; 14 bases are a match to TRBD2. This CDR3 comprises 15 residues. Germline values: CDR1 MDHEN, CDR2 SYDVKM. The J segment lost 2 bases and the V segment lost 10 bases, leaving 5 bases of the junction unmatched. This chain's CDR3 is CAIATSGRATDTQYF. CDR3 coding DNA: TGTGCCATCGCGACTAGCGGGAGGGCCACAGATACGCAGTATTTT.

The rearrangement uses TRBV7-3 and TRBJ1-1; no clear D. CDR3 length: 15 residues. V lost 4 bases and J lost 10, with 22 bases in between. Per germline, CDR1 SGHTA and CDR2 FQGTGA. DNA of the CDR3: TGTGCCAGCAGCTCTACGACCGGGCCCGGAGCCGTAGCTTTCTTT. Its protein is CASSSTTGPGAVAFF.

The rearrangement joins TRBV28 to TRBJ2-6, with 8 bases identical to TRBD1. Germline lookup yields CDR1 MDHEN and CDR2 SYDVKM. The CDR3 length is 18 residues. V shed 4 bases and J 0 bases; nucleotides not matched to a gene: 8. CDR3 region: CASSSTRDRISGANVLTF. The CDR3 region has the DNA TGTGCCAGCAGTTCTACTAGGGACAGGATCTCTGGGGCCAACGTCCTGACTTTC.

This chain joins TRBV7-9 and TRBJ2-1; TRBD1 is a possible D gene (6 bases). This CDR3 comprises 13 residues. CDR1 is SEHNR and CDR2 is FQNEAQ in the germline V gene (reference sequence). V shed 5 bases and J shed 14 bases, with 19 bases lying between them. The CDR3 loop is CASSHTPAKGEFF. The CDR3 DNA sequence: TGTGCCAGCAGCCATACCCCAGCCAAGGGGGAGTTCTTC.

The V gene is TRBV18, the J gene TRBJ1-1, with D hard to call. The V end was cut by 3 bases, the J end by 9 bases, with 8 bases between. Per germline, CDR1 KGHSH and CDR2 LQKENI. The CDR3 extends over 11 amino acids. CDR3 sequence (DNA): TGTGCCAGCTCACCTTCGCAGCAAGCTTTCTTT. Its translation: CASSPSQQAFF.

CDR3 sequence reads: CASSFGLTNTGELFF. The DNA for the CDR3 is TGTGCCAGCAGCTTCGGCTTAACGAACACCGGGGAGCTGTTTTTT. The chain carries TRBV5-6 and TRBJ2-2; no clear D gene. CDR3 size: 15 residues. Trimming left V 2 bases short and J 0 bases short, with 8 bases between. Germline loops: CDR1 SGHDT, CDR2 YYEEEE.